This TCR beta chain derives from a study of T cell repertoires in cytomegalovirus infection. Points on this clonotype: The antigen is undetermined.

Trimming at V came to 2 bases and at J to 5 bases, leaving 6 bases not matched to a gene. The CDR3 runs 15 residues. Germline values: CDR1 SGHRS, CDR2 YFSETQ. TCRdb recomputed calls from the reads with MiXCR, one row per CDR3 protein. Of around 170,000 distinct CDR3 sequences listed, 14% are singletons. General observations from the study: Cumulative public TCR beta family frequency identified CMV carriers with the relevant HLA.

The sample comprised PBMCs. This sequence was found in a human donor in good health (CMV status not recorded). Some clones in this sample may be carry-over from other donors' samples. The rearrangement joins TRBV5-1 to TRBJ2-3; 9 bases align to TRBD2. CDR3 in amino acids: CASSFLAGSGDTQYF. DNA for the CDR3: TGCGCCAGCAGCTTTCTAGCGGGATCAGGAGATACGCAGTATTTT.